A single sample is the source of the 6 T cell receptor beta chains below, sequenced in a study of T cell responses to AZD1222 COVID-19 vaccine. TCRdb's copy holds only in-frame clones and misses some; the assay was immunoSEQ multiplex PCR. The sample carries about 120,000 clones, roughly nine tenths recorded once. The specimen comprised peripheral blood, sampled on day 0 of AZD1222 vaccination. These receptors all stem from an adult in good health.

V gene TRBV2 combines with J gene TRBJ2-5; 9 nucleotides align to TRBD1. Looked up from germline, CDR1 is SNHLY and CDR2 is FYNNEI. This CDR3 has 15 amino acids. With V trimmed by 6 bases and J by 5 bases, 10 bases remained unmatched. In DNA form, the CDR3 reads TGTGCCAGCAGGACAACACAGGGGGCGTTTGAGACCCAGTACTTC. Translating gives CASRTTQGAFETQYF.

The chain employs TRBV25-1 and TRBJ1-6; D is uncertain. This CDR3 is built from 13 residues. Trimming removed 3 bases from V and 8 bases from J, with 8 bases in between. Germline CDR1 is MGHDK and CDR2 is SYGVNS. The CDR3 is CASSERRDSPLHF. CDR3 DNA: TGTGCCAGCAGTGAGAGACGGGATTCACCCCTCCACTTT.

V usage is TRBV29-1 and J usage is TRBJ1-5; 10 positions agree with TRBD1. CDR1 is SQVTM, CDR2 ANQGSEA, per germline. V shed 6 bases and J 6 bases; nucleotides not matched to a gene: 11. The CDR3 loop spans 15 amino acids. CDR3 sequence: CSVEETGGIGQPQHF. The DNA of the CDR3 is TGCAGCGTCGAGGAGACAGGGGGCATCGGTCAGCCCCAGCATTTT.

The CDR3 sequence: CASSIPGRDSGNTIYF. The CDR3 nucleotides are TGTGCCAGCAGTATCCCAGGGAGGGACTCTGGAAACACCATATATTTT. The chain links TRBV28 to TRBJ1-3, with D perhaps matching TRBD1 (5 bases). The length of the CDR3 is 16 residues. Germline CDR1 and CDR2: MDHEN and SYDVKM. V lost 5 bases and J 0 bases, leaving 14 bases between the germline ends.

This chain joins TRBV27 and TRBJ1-2, with D perhaps TRBD1 (5 bases). Trimming pared 0 bases from V and 1 base from J, leaving 15 bases between. CDR3 size: 17 residues. Germline V lookup: CDR1 MNHEY, CDR2 SMNVEV (reference sequence). CDR3 DNA: TGTGCCAGCAGTTTATCCCCACCGGGACTGCTTAACTATGGCTACACCTTC. Translating it yields CASSLSPPGLLNYGYTF.

The chain carries TRBV29-1 and TRBJ1-2; TRBD1 agrees at 9 bases. Germline CDR1 reads SQVTM; CDR2 reads ANQGSEA. The J segment lost 4 bases and the V segment lost 6 bases, leaving 6 bases of the junction unmatched. This CDR3 comprises 13 residues. This CDR3 reads CSVPGQGGYGYTF. The CDR3 nucleotides are TGCAGCGTCCCGGGACAGGGAGGCTATGGCTACACCTTC.